Each of the 16 T cell receptor beta chains below was sequenced from the same sample in a study of early T cells in non-severe SARS-CoV-2 infection. TCRdb reanalysed the 5' RACE reads using MiXCR and keeps one entry per CDR3 protein. Here the sample spans 45,000 or so distinct CDR3 sequences, roughly 4.2% being singletons. Specimen: whole blood. The source is an adult who was a healthcare worker with PCR-confirmed SARS-CoV-2 infection or an uninfected control (not recorded which).

A few counts support this clonotype. This may be a read error, as it is one base from a much larger clone. The CDR3 bases are TGTGCCAGCAGCTTAAGGAGCACCGGGGAGCTGTTTTTT. This translates into CASSLRSTGELFF. The rearrangement joins TRBV7-8 to TRBJ2-2, with D uncertain. CDR3 length equals 13 residues. V lost 2 bases and J 4 bases, leaving 5 bases between the germline ends. In germline, CDR1 is SGHVS, CDR2 FQNEAQ.

The rearrangement joins TRBV5-8 to TRBJ2-7, with D perhaps matching TRBD2 (6 bases). Germline CDR1 is SGHTS and CDR2 is YDEGEE. Between the trimmed V and J ends, which lost 4 bases and 7 bases, there was a span of 18 bases. The CDR3 runs 14 residues. CDR3 sequence reads: CASSGYPGTGEQYF. The CDR3 nucleotides are TGTGCCAGCAGCGGATACCCAGGGACTGGAGAGCAGTACTTC.

This clonotype was detected ten times or more. The chain combines TRBV2 with TRBJ2-2; D is perhaps TRBD1 (5 bases). V gave up 3 bases and J gave up 5 bases, with 16 bases separating them. There are 16 residues in the CDR3. Germline-derived CDR1 and CDR2 are SNHLY and FYNNEI. The CDR3 DNA sequence: TGTGCCAGCAGTGAGGACACGGCAGAAGGTACCGGGGAGCTGTTTTTT. This gives the protein CASSEDTAEGTGELFF.

This clonotype came up many times. The rearrangement uses TRBV29-1 and TRBJ1-2; tentative D call: TRBD1 (5 bases). This CDR3 has 12 amino acids. The V end lost 7 bases, the J end lost 1 base, and 10 bases lay between the germline ends. The germline V gene encodes CDR1 SQVTM and CDR2 ANQGSEA. DNA for the CDR3: TGCAGCGCACCACAGGTTAACTATGGCTACACCTTC. Its protein product is CSAPQVNYGYTF.

This clonotype was counted only a few times. The rearrangement links TRBV11-2 to TRBJ1-5; D is uncertain. V dropped 0 bases and J dropped 4 bases, with 4 bases sitting between them. This CDR3 is built from 13 residues. Germline values: CDR1 SGHAT, CDR2 FQNNGV. CDR3 sequence (DNA): TGTGCCAGCAGCTTAGACGGGAATCAGCCCCAGCATTTT. Its translation is CASSLDGNQPQHF.

This clonotype was found many times. The chain is built from TRBV6-1 and TRBJ2-7; D not certain. Trimming pared 10 bases from V and 2 bases from J, leaving 6 bases between. This CDR3 region has 10 residues. Germline values: CDR1 MNHNS, CDR2 SASEGT. Here the CDR3 DNA reads TGTGCCATCGGCCCCTACGAGCAGTACTTC. Protein: CAIGPYEQYF.

This clonotype appeared many times. The chain couples TRBV29-1 to TRBJ2-3; no definite D call. Trimming removed 0 bases at V and 15 bases at J, with 13 bases between. CDR3 size: 11 residues. The germline V gene encodes CDR1 SQVTM and CDR2 ANQGSEA. This CDR3 is CSVEDRPVVYF. In DNA form, the CDR3 reads TGCAGCGTTGAAGATAGACCGGTCGTCTATTTT.

In this sample, this clonotype turned up many times. The chain recombines TRBV5-1 with TRBJ2-1, with D perhaps TRBD2 (5 bases). Trimming left V 0 bases short and J 2 bases short, with 9 bases between. From germline, CDR1 is SGHRS and CDR2 YFSETQ. CDR3 size: 15 residues. CDR3 sequence: CASSLDTSPYNEQFF. Here the CDR3 DNA reads TGCGCCAGCAGCTTGGATACTAGTCCCTACAATGAGCAGTTCTTC. Full variable domain (remainder filled in from reference TRBV5-1 and TRBJ2-1): KAGVTQTPRYLIKTRGQQVTLSCSPISGHRSVSWYQQTPGQGLQFLFEYFSETQRNKGNFPGRFSGRQFSNSRSEMNVSTLELGDSALYLCASSLDTSPYNEQFFGPGTRLTVL.

This clonotype showed up many times. V usage is TRBV20-1 and J usage is TRBJ2-1; 9 nucleotides agree with TRBD2. This CDR3 spans 16 amino acids. Per germline, CDR1 DFQATT and CDR2 SNEGSKA (reference sequence). V lost 5 bases and J lost 0; bases outside the gene matches: 8. CDR3 sequence: CSAPRISGGSYNEQFF. As DNA, the CDR3 is TGCAGTGCTCCCAGAATTAGCGGGGGCTCCTACAATGAGCAGTTCTTC.

This clonotype showed up many times. V usage is TRBV7-2 and J usage is TRBJ2-7; 7 bases fit TRBD2. Germline V gene sequence: CDR1 SGHTA, CDR2 FQGNSA. V was pared by 1 base and J by 4 bases, with 7 bases of the junction left unmatched. The length of the CDR3 is 15 residues. The CDR3 spells CASSLGEGGPYEQYF. The CDR3 nucleotides read TGTGCCAGCAGCTTAGGAGAGGGAGGGCCTTACGAGCAGTACTTC.

This clonotype occurred many times. The chain combines TRBV4-2 with TRBJ2-3; a weak D match, TRBD2 (6 bases). Trimming took off 1 base at V and 4 bases at J, with 15 bases between the two ends. Germline CDR1 reads LGHNA; CDR2 reads YNFKEQ. CDR3 length: 16 residues. The CDR3, as DNA: TGTGCCAGCAGCCAAGGTTCCCAGACGGGGGCAGATACGCAGTATTTT. Amino acid sequence: CASSQGSQTGADTQYF.

This clonotype was recorded at least ten times. The CDR3 is CASSLSFLTSEYEQYF. In DNA form, the CDR3 reads TGTGCCAGCAGCTTGTCCTTCTTGACTAGCGAGTACGAGCAGTACTTC. The chain uses TRBV5-5 and TRBJ2-7, with 8 bases identical to TRBD2. This CDR3 has 16 amino acids. Germline-derived CDR1 and CDR2 are SGHKS and YYEKEE (reference sequence). The junction had 10 bases not matched to a gene; V was cut back by 1 base and J by 4 bases.

This clonotype was seen repeatedly, ten times or more. Sequence at one end of the junction differs from germline and may be a read error. V and J are TRBV7-7 and TRBJ2-5; 7 bases line up with TRBD1. Germline values: CDR1 SSHAT, CDR2 FNYEAQ (reference sequence). The CDR3 is 15 amino acids. The CDR3 DNA reads as TGTGCTAGCAGCTCGGGACAGACTCTACAAGAGACCCAGTACTTC. Translating it yields CASSSGQTLQETQYF.

The sample holds many counts of this clonotype. The genes are TRBV29-1 and TRBJ2-5; 10 nucleotides match TRBD1. The CDR3 totals 13 residues. V lost 3 bases and J lost 4; bases outside the gene matches: 2. The germline gives CDR1 SQVTM, CDR2 ANQGSEA. The CDR3 DNA sequence: TGCAGCGTTGACCGGACAGGGGGAGAGACCCAGTACTTC. Translation: CSVDRTGGETQYF.

This clonotype was seen at least ten times. The gene calls are TRBV4-1 and TRBJ2-3; D is perhaps TRBD1 (6 bases). The CDR3 covers 15 residues. V dropped 3 bases and J dropped 0 bases, with 10 bases sitting between them. From germline, CDR1 is MGHRA and CDR2 YSYEKL. The CDR3 region is CASSQLDRSTDTQYF. The CDR3 bases are TGCGCCAGCAGCCAGCTTGACAGGAGCACAGATACGCAGTATTTT.

This clonotype was observed many times. The chain carries TRBV5-4 and TRBJ2-4; D may be TRBD2 (6 bases). The CDR3 sequence is 15 residues long. Per the germline V gene, CDR1 is SGHNT and CDR2 is YYREEE (reference sequence). Trimming removed 4 bases from V and 1 base from J, with 12 bases in between. The CDR3 is CASSQSGSAKNIQYF. CDR3 in DNA: TGTGCCAGCAGCCAAAGCGGGTCGGCCAAAAACATTCAGTACTTC.